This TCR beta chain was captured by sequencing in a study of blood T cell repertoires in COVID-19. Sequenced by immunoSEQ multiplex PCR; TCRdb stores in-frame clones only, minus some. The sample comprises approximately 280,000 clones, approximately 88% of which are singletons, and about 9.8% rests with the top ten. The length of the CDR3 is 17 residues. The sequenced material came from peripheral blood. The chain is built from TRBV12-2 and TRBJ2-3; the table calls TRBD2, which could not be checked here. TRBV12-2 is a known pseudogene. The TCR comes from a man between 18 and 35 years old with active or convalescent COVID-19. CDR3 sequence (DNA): TGTGCAAGTCGCTTAGACGGGGGGGCGATCTGCACAGATACGCAGTATTTT. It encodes CASRLDGGAICTDTQYF.